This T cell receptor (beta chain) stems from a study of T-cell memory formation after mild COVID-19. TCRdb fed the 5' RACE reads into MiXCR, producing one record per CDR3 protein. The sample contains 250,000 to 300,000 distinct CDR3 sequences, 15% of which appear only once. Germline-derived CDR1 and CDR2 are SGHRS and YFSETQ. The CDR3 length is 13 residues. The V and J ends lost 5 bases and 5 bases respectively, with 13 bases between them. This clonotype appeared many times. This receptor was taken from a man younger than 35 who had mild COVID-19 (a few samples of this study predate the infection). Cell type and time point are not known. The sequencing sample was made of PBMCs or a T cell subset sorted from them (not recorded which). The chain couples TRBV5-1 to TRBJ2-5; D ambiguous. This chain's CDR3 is CASSSSLFETQYF. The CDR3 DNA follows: TGCGCCAGCAGTTCGTCCCTGTTTGAGACCCAGTACTTC.